This T cell receptor (beta chain) was sequenced during a study of blood T cells in healthy people across ages. Study results and caveats: The authors considered diversity estimates from one million T cells to be underestimates. Unknown donor CMV status possibly confounded expanded clonotype changes.

CDR3 length equals 15 residues. Germline CDR1 is MNHEY and CDR2 is SVGAGI. With V trimmed by 6 bases and J by 1 base, 9 bases remained unmatched. At least 6 million PBMCs were isolated per sample. In regard to this clonotype: What it binds is unknown.

PCR was performed a second time for roughly 7 to 12 cycles using a sample-barcoded 5' primer and a J-beta primer mix. One entry per CDR3 protein, called by TCRdb with MiXCR from the 5' RACE reads. Of over 500,000 distinct CDR3 sequences listed, approximately 52% are singletons. Sequencing was carried out using blood. The sequence derives from a woman of 80 years or more in good health. This rearrangement joins TRBV6-5 to TRBJ2-7; 7 positions agree with TRBD2. In DNA, the CDR3 is TGTGCCAGCAGGCCAACGACTAGCAAGTCCTACGAGCAGTACTTC. Encoded protein: CASRPTTSKSYEQYF.